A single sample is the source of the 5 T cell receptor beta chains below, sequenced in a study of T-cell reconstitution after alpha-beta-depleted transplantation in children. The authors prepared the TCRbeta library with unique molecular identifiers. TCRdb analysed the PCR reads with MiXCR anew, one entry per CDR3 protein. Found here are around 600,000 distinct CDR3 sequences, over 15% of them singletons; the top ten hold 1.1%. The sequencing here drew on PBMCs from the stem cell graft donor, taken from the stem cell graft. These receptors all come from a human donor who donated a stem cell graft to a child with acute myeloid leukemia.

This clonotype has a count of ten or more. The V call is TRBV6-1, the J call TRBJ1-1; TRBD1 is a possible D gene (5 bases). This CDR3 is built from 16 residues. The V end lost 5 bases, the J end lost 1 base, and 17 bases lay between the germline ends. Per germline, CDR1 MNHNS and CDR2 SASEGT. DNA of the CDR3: TGTGCCAGCAGTAGACAGTTGCCCTTGGGGAACACTGAAGCTTTCTTT. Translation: CASSRQLPLGNTEAFF.

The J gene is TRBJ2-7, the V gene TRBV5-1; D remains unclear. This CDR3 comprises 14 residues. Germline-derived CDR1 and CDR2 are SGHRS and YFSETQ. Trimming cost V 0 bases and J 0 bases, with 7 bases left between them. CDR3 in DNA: TGCGCCAGCAGCTTGGATGCCACCTCCTACGAGCAGTACGTC. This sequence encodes CASSLDATSYEQYV.

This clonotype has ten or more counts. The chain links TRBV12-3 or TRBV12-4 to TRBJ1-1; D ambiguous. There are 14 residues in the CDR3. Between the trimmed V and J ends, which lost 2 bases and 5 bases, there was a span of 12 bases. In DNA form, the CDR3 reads TGTGCCAGCAGTTTACGGGTCGGTGTGACTGAAGCTTTCTTT. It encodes CASSLRVGVTEAFF.

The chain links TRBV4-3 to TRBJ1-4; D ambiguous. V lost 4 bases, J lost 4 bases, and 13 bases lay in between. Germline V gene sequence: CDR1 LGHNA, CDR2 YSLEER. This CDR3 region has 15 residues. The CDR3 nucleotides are TGCGCCAGCAGCCCTTTCGCGGGAATTAATGAAAAACTGTTTTTT. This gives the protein CASSPFAGINEKLFF.

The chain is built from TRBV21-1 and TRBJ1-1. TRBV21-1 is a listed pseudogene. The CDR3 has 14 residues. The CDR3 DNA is TGTGCCAGCGGAGAAGGGCAACCGAACACTGAAGCTTTCTTT. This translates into CASGEGQPNTEAFF.